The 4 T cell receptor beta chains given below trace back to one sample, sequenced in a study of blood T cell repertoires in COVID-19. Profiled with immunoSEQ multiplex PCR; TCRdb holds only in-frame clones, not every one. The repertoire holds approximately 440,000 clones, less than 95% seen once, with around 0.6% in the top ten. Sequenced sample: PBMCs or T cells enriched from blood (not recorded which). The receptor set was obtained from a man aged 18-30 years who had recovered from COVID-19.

Here the CDR3 DNA reads TGTGCCAGCAGCCAAGACAGGGGGTTTGGCTACACCTTC. As protein: CASSQDRGFGYTF. V usage is TRBV3-1 (or the pseudogene TRBV3-2) and J usage is TRBJ1-2; the match to TRBD1 covers 7 bases. J lost 7 bases, V lost 0 bases, and 2 bases had no gene match. Germline assignment: CDR1 LGHDT and CDR2 YNNKEL (reference sequence). This CDR3 contains 13 residues.

The CDR3 region is CAWSPRGGREQFF. The CDR3 DNA is TGTGCCTGGAGCCCCCGCGGAGGTAGGGAGCAGTTCTTC. The J gene is TRBJ2-1, the V gene TRBV30, with D possibly TRBD2 on 5 matching bases. Germline CDR1 is GTSNPN and CDR2 is SVGIG (reference sequence). V was pared by 3 bases and J by 10 bases, with 16 bases between. The CDR3 covers 13 residues.

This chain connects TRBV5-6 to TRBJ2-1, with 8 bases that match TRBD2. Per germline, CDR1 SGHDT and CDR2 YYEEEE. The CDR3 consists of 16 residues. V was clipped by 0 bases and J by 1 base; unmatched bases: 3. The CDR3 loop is CASSLETGGSYNEQFF. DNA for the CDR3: TGTGCCAGCAGCTTGGAAACGGGGGGGTCCTACAATGAGCAGTTCTTC.

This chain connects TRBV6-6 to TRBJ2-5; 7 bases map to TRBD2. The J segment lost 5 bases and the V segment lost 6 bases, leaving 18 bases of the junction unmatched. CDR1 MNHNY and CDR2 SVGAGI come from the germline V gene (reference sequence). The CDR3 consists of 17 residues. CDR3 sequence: CASSRQGGSGGGETQYF. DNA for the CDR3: TGTGCCAGCAGCCGACAAGGCGGGAGCGGTGGGGGGGAGACCCAGTACTTC.